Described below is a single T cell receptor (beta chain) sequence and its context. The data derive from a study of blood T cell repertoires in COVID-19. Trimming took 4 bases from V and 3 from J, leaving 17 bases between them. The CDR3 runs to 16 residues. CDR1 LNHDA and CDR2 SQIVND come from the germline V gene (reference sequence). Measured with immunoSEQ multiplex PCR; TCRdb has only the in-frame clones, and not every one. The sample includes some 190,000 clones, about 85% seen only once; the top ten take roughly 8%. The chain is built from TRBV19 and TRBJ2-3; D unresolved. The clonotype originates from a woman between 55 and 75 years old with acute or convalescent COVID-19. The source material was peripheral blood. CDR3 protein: CASSSRTTYGTDTQYF. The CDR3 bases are TGTGCCAGTAGTAGCCGCACCACCTACGGGACAGATACGCAGTATTTT.